The clone carrying this T cell receptor (beta chain) has just a few counts. This sample was taken from a study of shared T cell receptors in the human thymus. Clones were read by immunoSEQ multiplex PCR, and TCRdb kept only the in-frame ones, dropping some. The sample records roughly 660,000 clones, 85% to 90% being singletons. Germline V CDR1 and CDR2: GTSNPN, SVGIG (reference sequence). Trimming cost V 1 base and J 1 base, with 14 bases left between them. The CDR3 consists of 16 residues. These data were also reused for a study on human thymus T cells.

The gene calls are TRBV30 and TRBJ2-1; D is uncertain. The sample consisted of thymocytes. The sequence was collected from a boy in the first two years of life with a congenital heart defect. The CDR3: CAWSENLPHSYNEQFF. The CDR3 nucleotides read TGTGCCTGGAGTGAAAACTTGCCCCATTCCTACAATGAGCAGTTCTTC. Looking up the rest from reference TRBV30 and TRBJ2-1 gives the full variable domain: SQTIHQWPATLVQPVGSPLSLECTVEGTSNPNLYWYRQAAGRGLQLLFYSVGIGQISSEVPQNLSASRPQDRQFILSSKKLLLSDSGFYLCAWSENLPHSYNEQFFGPGTRLTVL.